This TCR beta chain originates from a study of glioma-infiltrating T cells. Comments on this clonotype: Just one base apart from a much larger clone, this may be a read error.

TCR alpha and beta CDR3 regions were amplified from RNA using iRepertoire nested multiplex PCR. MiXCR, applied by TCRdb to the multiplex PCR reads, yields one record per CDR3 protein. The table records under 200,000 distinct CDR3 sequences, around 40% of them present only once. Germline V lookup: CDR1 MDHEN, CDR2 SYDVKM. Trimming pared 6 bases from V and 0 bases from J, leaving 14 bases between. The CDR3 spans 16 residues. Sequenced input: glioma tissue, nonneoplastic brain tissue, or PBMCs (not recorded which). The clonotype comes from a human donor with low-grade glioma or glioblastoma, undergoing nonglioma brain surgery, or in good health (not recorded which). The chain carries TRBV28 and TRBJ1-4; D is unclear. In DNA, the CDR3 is TGTGCCAGCAGGAGACGGTCTACCGCAACTAATGAAAAACTGTTTTTT. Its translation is CASRRRSTATNEKLFF.